A selection of T cell receptor beta chains follows, all from one sample in a study of shared clonotypes between healthy human individuals. The method was immunoSEQ multiplex PCR; TCRdb's version includes in-frame clones alone and lacks a portion of them. The data contain 2 million to 2.5 million clones, about nine tenths of them singletons. Sequencing was done on a sample of naive CD4+ T cells from PBMCs. The receptor source for this set is a man aged 18 to 30 in good health. Some clones in this sample may be carry-over from other donors' samples. Each CDR3 is given with its conserved first and last residue. The D gene is left open where the match is weak. Rows may omit the clone size; those that give it use once, few, many or a size class.

j_call,clone_size,d_call,v_call,cdr3_nt,cdr3_aa
TRBJ2-7,-,-,TRBV10-1,TGCGCCAGCAGTGAGTCAGGGGGACCCTACGAGCAGTACTTC,CASSESGGPYEQYF
TRBJ2-7,-,-,TRBV5-4,TGTGCCAGCAGCAACCCGATGGGGGGACGCGAGCAGTACTTC,CASSNPMGGREQYF
TRBJ1-1,-,-,TRBV7-9,TGTGCCAGCAGCTTAGCGCGCGCTAACACTGAAGCTTTCTTT,CASSLARANTEAFF
TRBJ1-3,-,-,TRBV5-1,TGCGCCAGCAGCCCCACACCGGACTCTGGAAACACCATATATTTT,CASSPTPDSGNTIYF
TRBJ2-5,-,TRBD2,TRBV11-2,TGTGCCAGCAGCTTAGGACTAGCGGGCCAAGAGACCCAGTACTTC,CASSLGLAGQETQYF
TRBJ2-7,-,TRBD2,TRBV27,TGTGCCAGCAGTCCCGGGACTAGCGGGACCAGTAAGCAGTACTTC,CASSPGTSGTSKQYF
TRBJ2-3,once,TRBD2,TRBV19,TGTGCCAGTAGTAGGGGGACTACCGGCACAGATACGCAGTATTTT,CASSRGTTGTDTQYF
TRBJ2-5,-,TRBD1,TRBV11-3,TGTGCCAGCAGCATGGACAGGGGGAGGGAGACCCAGTACTTC,CASSMDRGRETQYF
TRBJ2-2,-,-,TRBV18,TGTGCCAGCTCACCTGGGACAAGAACCGGGGAGCTGTTTTTT,CASSPGTRTGELFF
TRBJ2-7,-,-,TRBV15,TGTGCCACCAGCAGAGCACCCGACAGGCCAGCCTACGAGCAGTACTTC,CATSRAPDRPAYEQYF
TRBJ2-6,-,-,TRBV27,TGTGCCAGCAGTTCCCTGACAGTTGGGGCCAACGTCCTGACTTTC,CASSSLTVGANVLTF
TRBJ1-5,-,-,TRBV7-2,TGTGCCAGCAGCTTTGGTTTTGGGGATAGCAATCAGCCCCAGCATTTT,CASSFGFGDSNQPQHF
TRBJ1-2,-,-,TRBV2,TGTGCCAGCAGTGGCGAGTCTGGAGGACAGTATGGCTACACCTTC,CASSGESGGQYGYTF
TRBJ2-5,-,-,TRBV14,TGTGCCAGCAGCCGACAGTTGCAAGAGACCCAGTACTTC,CASSRQLQETQYF
TRBJ2-7,-,-,TRBV28,TGTGCCAGCCGTCCCGGGACACCAACCTACGAGCAGTACTTC,CASRPGTPTYEQYF
TRBJ2-1,-,-,TRBV9,TGTGCCAGCAGCGTAGACACAGGGCGTAATGAGCAGTTCTTC,CASSVDTGRNEQFF
TRBJ2-1,-,TRBD2,TRBV5-1,TGCGCCAGCAGCTTAATAGCGGGAGGCGACAATGAGCAGTTCTTC,CASSLIAGGDNEQFF
TRBJ2-1,-,-,TRBV5-6,TGTGCCAGCAGCTACCCTCCGCGTCCCTCCTACAATGAGCAGTTCTTC,CASSYPPRPSYNEQFF
TRBJ1-2,-,TRBD1,TRBV28,TGTGCCAGCAGTTTATTACTGACAGGGGGGGGTGGCTACACCTTC,CASSLLLTGGGGYTF
TRBJ2-7,-,-,TRBV7-6,TGTGCCAGCAGCCCAGACTTCTACGAGCAGTACTTC,CASSPDFYEQYF
TRBJ2-2,-,-,TRBV5-1,TGCGCCAGCAGCTTGGATGGGTTTACCGGGGAGCTGTTTTTT,CASSLDGFTGELFF
TRBJ1-2,-,TRBD1,TRBV2,TGTGCCAGCAGTTCGCCAGACAGGGGGTTTTTAGGCTACACCTTC,CASSSPDRGFLGYTF
TRBJ1-1,-,-,TRBV28,TGTGCCAGCGAATCCTCGGGGTTGAACACTGAAGCTTTCTTT,CASESSGLNTEAFF
TRBJ1-5,-,-,TRBV28,TGTGCCAGCAGTACACTCCCCGCCGATCAGCCCCAGCATTTT,CASSTLPADQPQHF
TRBJ2-7,-,TRBD2,TRBV19,TGTGCCAGTAGCGGGAGGCCCCACGAGCAGTACTTC,CASSGRPHEQYF
TRBJ2-7,-,TRBD2,TRBV6-5,TGTGCCAGCAGTTCCAGGACTAGTCGCGAGCAGTACTTC,CASSSRTSREQYF
TRBJ2-3,-,TRBD1,TRBV9,TGTGCCAGCAGTTCTCAGGGGGCTGTTCCGGATACGCAGTATTTT,CASSSQGAVPDTQYF
TRBJ2-1,-,TRBD2,TRBV5-6,TGTGCCAGCAGCTTGGATCGGTTAGCGGGAGGGGAGGAGCAGTTCTTC,CASSLDRLAGGEEQFF
TRBJ1-2,-,TRBD1,TRBV6-1,TGTGCCAGCAGTGAAGGAGGGGGCAGGCCAGATGGCTACACCTTC,CASSEGGGRPDGYTF
TRBJ1-2,-,-,TRBV11-2,TGTGCCAGCAGCTCGATCTCGACAGAGAACTATGGCTACACCTTC,CASSSISTENYGYTF
TRBJ1-4,-,-,TRBV7-8,TGTGCCAGCAGCCCGGGCGGACGGGGAGAAAAACTGTTTTTT,CASSPGGRGEKLFF
TRBJ2-3,once,-,TRBV6-1,TGTGCCAGCAGGACTAGCACAGATACGCAGTATTTT,CASRTSTDTQYF
TRBJ2-7,-,TRBD1,TRBV4-1,TGCGCCAGCAGCCAAGTTCGGACAGGGACATACGAGCAGTACTTC,CASSQVRTGTYEQYF
TRBJ2-2,-,-,TRBV18,TGTGCCAGCTCACCATACTCTAGTCCCGGGGAGCTGTTTTTT,CASSPYSSPGELFF
TRBJ2-3,-,-,TRBV7-2,TGTGCCAGCAGCTTAGTGAGAGGTCGGACAGATACGCAGTATTTT,CASSLVRGRTDTQYF
TRBJ1-2,few,-,TRBV4-2,TGTGCCAGCAGCCCCGTGGGGGCCGTTGGCTACACCTTC,CASSPVGAVGYTF
TRBJ1-2,-,TRBD1,TRBV18,TGTGCCAGCTCACCGTCCCGGGACAGGTTCGGGGAGTATGGCTACACCTTC,CASSPSRDRFGEYGYTF
TRBJ2-3,-,-,TRBV25-1,TGTGCCAGCACCCGGGGAGGAGTCACAGATACGCAGTATTTT,CASTRGGVTDTQYF
TRBJ2-1,-,-,TRBV4-3,TGCGCCAGCAGCCAATGGGGTGAGCAGTTCTTC,CASSQWGEQFF
TRBJ2-1,-,-,TRBV6-4,TGTGCCAGCAGCCCGGGACACATACGCAATGAGCAGTTCTTC,CASSPGHIRNEQFF
TRBJ1-1,-,TRBD1,TRBV7-2,TGTGCCAGCAGCCCCCTGCCGTCAGGCAGGGGGACGAACACTGAAGCTTTCTTT,CASSPLPSGRGTNTEAFF
TRBJ2-7,-,-,TRBV27,TGTGCCAGCAGTACTAGTAGAGGGGAGTTGGACGAGCAGTACTTC,CASSTSRGELDEQYF
TRBJ2-7,-,TRBD1,TRBV2,TGTGCCAGCAGTGCACGGACAGGGACCTACGAGCAGTACTTC,CASSARTGTYEQYF
TRBJ2-1,-,-,TRBV5-1,TGCGCCAGCAGCTTCCTAGTCGCCCACAATGAGCAGTTCTTC,CASSFLVAHNEQFF
TRBJ2-7,-,TRBD2,TRBV28,TGTGCCAGCAGCCACGGACTAGCGGGAGTAATCTACGAGCAGTACTTC,CASSHGLAGVIYEQYF
TRBJ1-6,-,TRBD1,TRBV4-3,TGCGCCAGCAGCCAAGAGCTCGGGACAGATAATTCACCCCTCCACTTT,CASSQELGTDNSPLHF
TRBJ2-1,-,TRBD2,TRBV5-1,TGCGCCAGCAGCCCAACTAGCGGTGACAATGAGCAGTTCTTC,CASSPTSGDNEQFF
TRBJ2-1,-,TRBD1,TRBV6-5,TGTGCCAGCGAGGGACAGGGGGACAATGAGCAGTTCTTC,CASEGQGDNEQFF
TRBJ2-1,-,TRBD2,TRBV7-2,TGTGCCAGCAGCCGCCTTCGGACTAGCGGGTGGAGTGAGCAGTTCTTC,CASSRLRTSGWSEQFF
TRBJ2-7,-,TRBD2,TRBV7-2,TGTGCCAGCAGTTGGACTAGCGGGGCCTACGAGCAGTACTTC,CASSWTSGAYEQYF
TRBJ2-2,-,-,TRBV28,TGTGCCAGCAGCATTCGCATCAGGGATCCCGGGGAGCTGTTTTTT,CASSIRIRDPGELFF
TRBJ2-1,-,TRBD1,TRBV28,TGTGCCAGCTGGACAGGGGGCTACAATGAGCAGTTCTTC,CASWTGGYNEQFF
TRBJ1-5,-,-,TRBV19,TGTGCCAGTAGTATAGGGGGCAGAGTTAATCAGCCCCAGCATTTT,CASSIGGRVNQPQHF
TRBJ2-2,-,TRBD1,TRBV5-6,TGTGCCAGCAGCTCATGGACAGGGAGCAGCAACACCGGGGAGCTGTTTTTT,CASSSWTGSSNTGELFF
TRBJ2-7,-,-,TRBV27,TGTGCCAGCAGTTTGTCCCGAAATTCCGTGGAGCAGTACTTC,CASSLSRNSVEQYF
TRBJ2-5,once,TRBD1,TRBV2,TGTGCCAGCAGTGGGCGGGACAGGGGCCAAGAGACCCAGTACTTC,CASSGRDRGQETQYF
TRBJ2-2,-,TRBD2,TRBV5-8,TGTGCCAGCAGCTCCTCCGGGAGGGGTATTACCGGGGAGCTGTTTTTT,CASSSSGRGITGELFF
TRBJ2-7,-,-,TRBV7-2,TGTGCCAGCAGCTCAATCGGACGGAAAATCTACGAGCAGTACTTC,CASSSIGRKIYEQYF